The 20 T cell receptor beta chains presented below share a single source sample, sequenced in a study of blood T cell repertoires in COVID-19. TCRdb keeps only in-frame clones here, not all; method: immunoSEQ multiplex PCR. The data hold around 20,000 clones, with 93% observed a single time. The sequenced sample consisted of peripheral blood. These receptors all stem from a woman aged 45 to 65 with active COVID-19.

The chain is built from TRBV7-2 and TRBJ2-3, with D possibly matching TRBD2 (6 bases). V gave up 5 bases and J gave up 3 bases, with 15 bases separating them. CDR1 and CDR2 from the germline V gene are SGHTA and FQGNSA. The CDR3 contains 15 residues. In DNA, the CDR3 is TGTGCCAGCAGCCCCATCGGGAGTCTGACAGATACGCAGTATTTT. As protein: CASSPIGSLTDTQYF.

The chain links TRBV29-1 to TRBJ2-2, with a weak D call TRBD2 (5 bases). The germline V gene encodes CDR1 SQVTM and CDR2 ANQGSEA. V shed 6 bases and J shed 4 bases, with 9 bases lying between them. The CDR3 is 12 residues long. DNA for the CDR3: TGCAGCGTGGACTCTCCCACCGGGGAGCTGTTTTTT. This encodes CSVDSPTGELFF.

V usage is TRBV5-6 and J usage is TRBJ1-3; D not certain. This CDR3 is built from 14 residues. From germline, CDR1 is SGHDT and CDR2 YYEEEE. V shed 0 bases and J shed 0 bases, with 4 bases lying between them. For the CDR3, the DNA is TGTGCCAGCAGCTTGGCCATCTCTGGAAACACCATATATTTT. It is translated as CASSLAISGNTIYF.

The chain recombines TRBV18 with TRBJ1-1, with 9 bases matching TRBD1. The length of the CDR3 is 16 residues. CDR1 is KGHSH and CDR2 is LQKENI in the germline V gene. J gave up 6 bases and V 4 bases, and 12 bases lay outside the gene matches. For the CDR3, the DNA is TGTGCCAGCTCACTTCCCCCGGGACAGGGATTCGCTGAAGCTTTCTTT. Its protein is CASSLPPGQGFAEAFF.

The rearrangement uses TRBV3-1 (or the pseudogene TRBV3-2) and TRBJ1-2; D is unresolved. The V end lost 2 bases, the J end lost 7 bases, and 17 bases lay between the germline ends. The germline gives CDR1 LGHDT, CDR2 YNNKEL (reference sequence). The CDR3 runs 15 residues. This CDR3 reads CASSQSGRIAGGYTF. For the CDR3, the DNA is TGTGCCAGCAGCCAATCGGGCCGAATCGCGGGTGGCTACACCTTC.

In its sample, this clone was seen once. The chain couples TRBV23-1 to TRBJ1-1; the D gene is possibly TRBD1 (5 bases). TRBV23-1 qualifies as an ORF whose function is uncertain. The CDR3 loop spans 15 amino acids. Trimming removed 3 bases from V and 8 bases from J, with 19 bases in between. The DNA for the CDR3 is TGCGCCAGCAGTCATACCACTGGAGGGGTAGGAGAAGCTTTCTTT. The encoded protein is CASSHTTGGVGEAFF.

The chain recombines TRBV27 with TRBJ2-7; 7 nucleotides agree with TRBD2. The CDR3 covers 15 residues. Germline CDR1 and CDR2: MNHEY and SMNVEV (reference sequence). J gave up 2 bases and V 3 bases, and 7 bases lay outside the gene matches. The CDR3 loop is CASSFGWEGTYEQYF. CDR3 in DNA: TGTGCCAGCAGTTTCGGGTGGGAGGGGACCTACGAGCAGTACTTC.

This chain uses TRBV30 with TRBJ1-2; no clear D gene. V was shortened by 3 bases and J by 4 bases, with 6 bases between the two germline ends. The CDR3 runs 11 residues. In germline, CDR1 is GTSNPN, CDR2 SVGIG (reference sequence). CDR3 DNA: TGTGCCTGGAGCGCGAGCTATGGCTACACCTTC. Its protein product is CAWSASYGYTF.

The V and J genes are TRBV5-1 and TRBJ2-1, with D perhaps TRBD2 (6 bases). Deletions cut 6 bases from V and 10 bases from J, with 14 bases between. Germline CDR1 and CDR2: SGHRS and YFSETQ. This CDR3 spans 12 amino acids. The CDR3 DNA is TGCGCCAGCACGGCCGGGGGACGAGAGCAGTTCTTC. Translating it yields CASTAGGREQFF.

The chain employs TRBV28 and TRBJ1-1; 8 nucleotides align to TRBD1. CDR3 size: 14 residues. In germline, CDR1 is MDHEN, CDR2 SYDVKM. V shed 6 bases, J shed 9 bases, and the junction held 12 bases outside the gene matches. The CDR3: CASSATVNRGKAFF. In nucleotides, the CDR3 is TGTGCCAGCAGCGCGACAGTGAACAGGGGGAAAGCTTTCTTT.

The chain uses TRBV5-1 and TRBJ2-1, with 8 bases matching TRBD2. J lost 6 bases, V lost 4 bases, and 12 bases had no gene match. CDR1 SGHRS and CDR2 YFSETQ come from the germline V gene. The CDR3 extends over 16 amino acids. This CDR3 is CASSGLAGKAANEQFF. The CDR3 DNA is TGCGCCAGCAGCGGTTTAGCGGGAAAGGCTGCCAATGAGCAGTTCTTC.

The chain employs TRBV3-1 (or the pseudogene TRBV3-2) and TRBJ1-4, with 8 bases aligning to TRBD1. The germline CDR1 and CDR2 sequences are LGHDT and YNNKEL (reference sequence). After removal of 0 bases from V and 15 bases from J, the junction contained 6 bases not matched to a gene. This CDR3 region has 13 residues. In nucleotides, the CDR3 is TGTGCCAGCAGCCAAGACGACAGGGGAAGGGTGTTTTTT. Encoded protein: CASSQDDRGRVFF.

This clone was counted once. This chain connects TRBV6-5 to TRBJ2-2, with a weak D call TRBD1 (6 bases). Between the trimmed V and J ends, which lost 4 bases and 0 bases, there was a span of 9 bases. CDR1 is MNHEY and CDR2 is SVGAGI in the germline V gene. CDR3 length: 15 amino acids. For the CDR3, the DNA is TGTGCCAGCAGTTCCGGGACAACGAACACCGGGGAGCTGTTTTTT. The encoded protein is CASSSGTTNTGELFF.

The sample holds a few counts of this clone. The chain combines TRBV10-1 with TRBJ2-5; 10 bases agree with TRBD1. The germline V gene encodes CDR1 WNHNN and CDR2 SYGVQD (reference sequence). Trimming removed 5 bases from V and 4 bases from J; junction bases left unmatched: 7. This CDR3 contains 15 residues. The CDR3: CASSSGTGDGETQYF. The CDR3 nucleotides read TGCGCCAGCAGTTCCGGGACAGGGGACGGAGAGACCCAGTACTTC.

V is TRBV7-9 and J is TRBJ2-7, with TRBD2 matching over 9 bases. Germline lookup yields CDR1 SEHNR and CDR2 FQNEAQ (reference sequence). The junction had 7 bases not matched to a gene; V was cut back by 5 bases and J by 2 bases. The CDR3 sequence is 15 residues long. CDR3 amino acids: CASSPSGRPAYEQYF. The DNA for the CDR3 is TGTGCCAGCAGCCCCAGCGGGAGGCCCGCCTACGAGCAGTACTTC.

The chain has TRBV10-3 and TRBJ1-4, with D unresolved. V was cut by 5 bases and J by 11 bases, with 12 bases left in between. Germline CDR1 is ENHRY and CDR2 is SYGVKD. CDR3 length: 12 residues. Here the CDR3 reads CAISPGREKLFF. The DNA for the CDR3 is TGTGCCATCAGTCCGGGTCGCGAGAAACTGTTTTTT.

CDR3 DNA: TGTGCCAGCAGCCCCCGGGATGGGCGGGAGGCAAAGCAGTTCTTC. Encoded protein: CASSPRDGREAKQFF. The genes are TRBV11-2 and TRBJ2-1; 8 bases map to TRBD2. Trimming removed 5 bases from V and 11 bases from J; junction bases left unmatched: 14. In germline, CDR1 is SGHAT, CDR2 FQNNGV. CDR3 length equals 15 residues.

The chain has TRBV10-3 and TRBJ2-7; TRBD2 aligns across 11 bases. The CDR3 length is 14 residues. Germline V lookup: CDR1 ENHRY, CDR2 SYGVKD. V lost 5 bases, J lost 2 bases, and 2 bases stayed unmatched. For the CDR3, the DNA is TGTGCCATCAGTACGACTAGCGGGACCTACGAGCAGTACTTC. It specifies CAISTTSGTYEQYF.

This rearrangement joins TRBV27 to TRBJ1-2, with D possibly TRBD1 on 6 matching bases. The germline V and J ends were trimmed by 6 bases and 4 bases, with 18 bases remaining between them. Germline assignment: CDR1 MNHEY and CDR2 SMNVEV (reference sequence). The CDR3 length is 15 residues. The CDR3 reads CASSPHRVLGYGYTF. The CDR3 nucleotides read TGTGCCAGCAGCCCTCACAGGGTATTGGGCTATGGCTACACCTTC.

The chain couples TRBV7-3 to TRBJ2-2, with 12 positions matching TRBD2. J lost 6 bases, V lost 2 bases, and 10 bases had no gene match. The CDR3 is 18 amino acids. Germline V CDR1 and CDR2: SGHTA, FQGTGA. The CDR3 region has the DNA TGTGCCAGCAGCTTAGGAACTAGCGGGAGGAAGGTCCCCGGGGAGCTGTTTTTT. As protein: CASSLGTSGRKVPGELFF.